The following is a TCR beta chain sequence with its context. Its antigen remains unidentified. This specimen comes from a study of CD8+CD57+ T cells in acquired aplastic anemia. Study information: Each DNA sample taken from sorted CD4+ and CD8+ cells came to approximately 3.2 ug on average. Average CD4+ read depth in healthy donors was around 10 million reads.

The use of genomic DNA as template underpinned the TCR beta VDJ and CDR3 profiling. TCRdb recomputed calls from the reads with MiXCR, one row per CDR3 protein. This table holds 50,000 to 65,000 distinct CDR3 sequences, 50% to 70% found once. Trimming took off 5 bases at V and 6 bases at J, with 8 bases between the two ends. The CDR3 has 12 residues. CDR1 and CDR2 from the germline V gene are SNHLY and FYNNEI. General study points: Found in both controls and patients were around 29 CD8+ CDR3 sequences. Patients did not significantly differ from controls in CD8+ Simpson's diversity.

The source of this sequence is a human donor in good health, serving as a control. V usage is TRBV2 and J usage is TRBJ2-1; D is perhaps TRBD2 (5 bases). Material: sorted CD4+, CD8+, or CD8+CD57+ T cells (not recorded which) from PBMCs. The CDR3 DNA reads as TGTGCCAGCAGTTACGGGGTCAATGAGCAGTTCTTC. This codes for CASSYGVNEQFF.